A selection of T cell receptor beta chains follows, all from one sample in a study of blood T cell repertoires in COVID-19. The method was immunoSEQ multiplex PCR; TCRdb's version includes in-frame clones alone and lacks a portion of them. The sample yields about 70,000 clones, 70% to 75% seen once. Sequences were obtained from peripheral blood. Receptors originate from a man between 70 and 80 years old with acute or convalescent COVID-19. CDR3s include the opening cysteine and the closing phenylalanine or tryptophan. Fields, in order: V gene, CDR3 protein.

V gene: TRBV3-1/TRBV3-2; CDR3 protein: CASSHPLAGEGNEQFF
V gene: TRBV27; CDR3 protein: CASSLTTGGPYNEQFF
V gene: TRBV11-2; CDR3 protein: CASSLGSVEKLFF
V gene: TRBV5-1; CDR3 protein: CASSFGEVGYGYTF
V gene: TRBV5-1; CDR3 protein: CASSLGQDSYEQYF
V gene: TRBV2; CDR3 protein: CASSEDGRDYGYTF
V gene: TRBV3-1/TRBV3-2; CDR3 protein: CASSRLTSVLSYNEQFF
V gene: TRBV15; CDR3 protein: CATSRDRLAGAKNIQYF
V gene: TRBV5-5; CDR3 protein: CASSLEGQGALGYGYTF
V gene: TRBV28; CDR3 protein: CASSFARDGYTF
V gene: TRBV19; CDR3 protein: CASSISYSQYGYTF
V gene: TRBV9; CDR3 protein: CASSVEVAGAFNEKLFF
V gene: TRBV19; CDR3 protein: CASSVQGGKLFF
V gene: TRBV28; CDR3 protein: CASSWGQGREKLFF
V gene: TRBV10-3; CDR3 protein: CAISGTSGPSSYNEQFF
V gene: TRBV19; CDR3 protein: CASQGLAGDTDTQYF
V gene: TRBV4-1; CDR3 protein: CASSQGRGQGTYGYTF
V gene: TRBV27; CDR3 protein: CASSLSIGQGADPGELFF
V gene: TRBV7-6; CDR3 protein: CASSLGQSGNQPQHF
V gene: TRBV7-2; CDR3 protein: CASSLGGTGEKLFF
V gene: TRBV7-6; CDR3 protein: CASSGLAGGAAGELFF
V gene: TRBV27; CDR3 protein: CASGTGGYGYTF
V gene: TRBV14; CDR3 protein: CASSRTSGRWETQYF
V gene: TRBV20-1; CDR3 protein: CSASTQRRETQYF
V gene: TRBV19; CDR3 protein: CASMKDRGFNEQFF
V gene: TRBV7-9; CDR3 protein: CASSADRGHPYEQYF
V gene: TRBV5-1; CDR3 protein: CASSPQGAVNQPQHF
V gene: TRBV6-1; CDR3 protein: CASSEVGRGVGGNTIYF
V gene: TRBV6-2/TRBV6-3; CDR3 protein: CASSSRTGWNTEAFF
V gene: TRBV24-1; CDR3 protein: CATSARDRVAGELFF
V gene: TRBV4-1; CDR3 protein: CASSRQRLNTEAFF
V gene: TRBV29-1; CDR3 protein: CSVEDLRLGTGGGETQYF
V gene: TRBV24-1; CDR3 protein: CATSDLVLAGRNEQFF
V gene: TRBV18; CDR3 protein: CASSPPWPNSPLHF
V gene: TRBV24-1; CDR3 protein: CATTAGVPTGELFF
V gene: TRBV5-1; CDR3 protein: CASSLGGQSDTQYF
V gene: TRBV9; CDR3 protein: CASSVAPRYEQYF
V gene: TRBV7-9; CDR3 protein: CASSFRQGAGGANVLTF
V gene: TRBV27; CDR3 protein: CASSQGRNYGYTF
V gene: TRBV28; CDR3 protein: CASQGGPTEAFF
V gene: TRBV4-3; CDR3 protein: CASSQDRLVSYEQYF
V gene: TRBV27; CDR3 protein: CASSLGTLDTQYF
V gene: TRBV19; CDR3 protein: CASSSPPGQGNSPLHF
V gene: TRBV7-2; CDR3 protein: CASSLVVPGQGTSFF
V gene: TRBV28; CDR3 protein: CASATVGSSYNEQFF
V gene: TRBV7-2; CDR3 protein: CASSQLAGGPRQIYNEQFF
V gene: TRBV2; CDR3 protein: CASSAGQGGEKLFF
V gene: TRBV18; CDR3 protein: CASSLTPTGDYEQYF